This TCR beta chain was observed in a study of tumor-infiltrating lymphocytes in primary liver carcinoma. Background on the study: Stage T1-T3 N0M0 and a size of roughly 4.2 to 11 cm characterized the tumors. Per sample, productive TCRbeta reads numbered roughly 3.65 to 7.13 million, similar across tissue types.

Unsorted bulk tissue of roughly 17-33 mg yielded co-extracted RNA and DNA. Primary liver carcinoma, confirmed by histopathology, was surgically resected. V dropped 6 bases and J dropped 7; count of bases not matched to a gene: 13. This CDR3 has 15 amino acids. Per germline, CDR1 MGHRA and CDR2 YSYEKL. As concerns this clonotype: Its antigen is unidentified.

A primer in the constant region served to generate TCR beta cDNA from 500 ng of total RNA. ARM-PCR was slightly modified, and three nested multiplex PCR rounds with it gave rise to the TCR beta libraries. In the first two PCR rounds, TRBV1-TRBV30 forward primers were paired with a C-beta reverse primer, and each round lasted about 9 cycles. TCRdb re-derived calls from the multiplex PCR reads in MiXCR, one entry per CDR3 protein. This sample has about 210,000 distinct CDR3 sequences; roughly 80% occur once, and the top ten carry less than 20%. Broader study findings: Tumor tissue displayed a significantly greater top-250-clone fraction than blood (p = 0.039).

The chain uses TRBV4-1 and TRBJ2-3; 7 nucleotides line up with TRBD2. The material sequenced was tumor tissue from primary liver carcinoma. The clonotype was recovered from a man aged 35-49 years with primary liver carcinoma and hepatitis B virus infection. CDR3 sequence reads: CASRFNIGRTNTQYF. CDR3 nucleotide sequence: TGCGCCAGCAGGTTCAATATCGGGAGGACAAATACGCAGTATTTT.